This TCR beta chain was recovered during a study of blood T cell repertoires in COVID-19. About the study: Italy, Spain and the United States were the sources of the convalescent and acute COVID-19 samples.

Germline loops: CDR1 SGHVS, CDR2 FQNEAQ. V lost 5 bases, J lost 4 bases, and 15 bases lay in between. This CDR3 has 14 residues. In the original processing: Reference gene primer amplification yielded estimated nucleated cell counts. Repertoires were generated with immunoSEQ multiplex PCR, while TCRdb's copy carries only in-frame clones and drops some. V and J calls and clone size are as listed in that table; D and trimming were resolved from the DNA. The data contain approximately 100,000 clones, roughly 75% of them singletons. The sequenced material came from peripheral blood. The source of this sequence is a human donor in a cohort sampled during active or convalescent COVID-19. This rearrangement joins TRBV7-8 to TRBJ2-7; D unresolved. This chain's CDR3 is CASSLRPGRYEQYF. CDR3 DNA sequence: TGTGCCAGCAGCCTTCGGCCGGGTCGATACGAGCAGTACTTC.